These 3 T cell receptor beta chains came from one sample sequenced in a study of blood T cell repertoires in COVID-19. Clones were sequenced by immunoSEQ multiplex PCR, and TCRdb holds only the in-frame ones, with some missing. The sample consists of some 240,000 clones, around nine tenths of them appearing once. Specimen: peripheral blood. The receptors shown here come from a man aged 60-69 years who had recovered from COVID-19.

The rearrangement joins TRBV7-2 to TRBJ2-5; 9 nucleotides match TRBD1. This CDR3 spans 15 amino acids. Per the germline V gene, CDR1 is SGHTA and CDR2 is FQGNSA. Trimming cost V 3 bases and J 2 bases; bases outside gene matches: 4. CDR3 in DNA: TGTGCCAGCAGCTTCGACAGGGGGGAACAAGAGACCCAGTACTTC. Its translation: CASSFDRGEQETQYF.

This chain links TRBV5-4 with TRBJ2-7; 9 bases align to TRBD1. This CDR3 is built from 16 residues. Unmatched junction bases numbered 9, after V lost 4 bases and J lost 1 base. Germline V CDR1 and CDR2: SGHNT, YYREEE (reference sequence). The CDR3 is CASSPRGQGSSYEQYF. The CDR3, as DNA: TGTGCCAGCAGCCCCCGAGGACAGGGGTCATCCTACGAGCAGTACTTC.

The chain recombines TRBV5-1 with TRBJ2-1; 12 bases align to TRBD2. The V and J ends lost 2 bases and 10 bases, in that order; junction bases with no gene match: 10. Germline-derived CDR1 and CDR2 are SGHRS and YFSETQ. The CDR3 contains 16 residues. This chain's CDR3 is CASSLTPSGGALEQFF. The DNA for the CDR3 is TGCGCCAGCAGCTTAACCCCTAGCGGGGGGGCCTTGGAGCAGTTCTTC. The full variable domain, completed using reference TRBV5-1 and TRBJ2-1, is KAGVTQTPRYLIKTRGQQVTLSCSPISGHRSVSWYQQTPGQGLQFLFEYFSETQRNKGNFPGRFSGRQFSNSRSEMNVSTLELGDSALYLCASSLTPSGGALEQFFGPGTRLTVL.